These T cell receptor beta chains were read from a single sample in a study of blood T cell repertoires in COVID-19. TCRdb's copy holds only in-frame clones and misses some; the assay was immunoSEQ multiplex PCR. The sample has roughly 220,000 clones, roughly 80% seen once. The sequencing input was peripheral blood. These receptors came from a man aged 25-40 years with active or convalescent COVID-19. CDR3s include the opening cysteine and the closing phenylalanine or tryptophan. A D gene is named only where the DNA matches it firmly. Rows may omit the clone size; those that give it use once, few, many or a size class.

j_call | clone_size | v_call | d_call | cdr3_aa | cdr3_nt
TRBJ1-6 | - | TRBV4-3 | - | CASSPNLGQRRWSPLHF | TGCGCCAGCAGCCCAAACCTTGGACAGCGACGTTGGTCACCCCTCCACTTT
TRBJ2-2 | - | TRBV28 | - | CASSPPGTGELFF | TGTGCCAGCAGTCCCCCGGGCACCGGGGAGCTGTTTTTT
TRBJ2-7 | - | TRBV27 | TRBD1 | CASRRTGQGYEQYF | TGTGCCTCGAGGAGGACGGGACAGGGATACGAGCAGTACTTC
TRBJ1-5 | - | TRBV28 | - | CASSLTGVGRNQPQHF | TGTGCCAGCAGTTTAACGGGGGTTGGTCGCAATCAGCCCCAGCATTTT
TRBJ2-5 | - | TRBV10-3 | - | CAISPNTGETQYF | TGTGCCATCAGTCCTAATACGGGAGAGACCCAGTACTTC
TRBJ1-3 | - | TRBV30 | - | CAWSTSTPSSGNTIYF | TGTGCCTGGAGCACTTCGACACCGAGCTCTGGAAACACCATATATTTT
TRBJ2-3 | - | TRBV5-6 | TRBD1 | CASSFPGTGGTDTQYF | TGTGCCAGCAGCTTTCCCGGGACAGGGGGCACAGATACGCAGTATTTT
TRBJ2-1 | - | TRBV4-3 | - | CASSQGGTTYNEQFF | TGCGCCAGCAGCCAAGGCGGGACGACCTACAATGAGCAGTTCTTC
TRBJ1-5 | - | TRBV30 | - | CAWAGVNQPQHF | TGTGCCTGGGCAGGCGTCAATCAGCCCCAGCATTTT
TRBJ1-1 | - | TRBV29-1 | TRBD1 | CSVLGQGVTEAFF | TGCAGCGTCCTGGGACAGGGGGTGACTGAAGCTTTCTTT
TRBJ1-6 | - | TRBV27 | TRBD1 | CASSLFPPRTGSNRVYSPLHF | TGTGCCAGCAGTTTATTTCCCCCTCGGACAGGGAGCAATAGAGTTTATTCACCCCTCCACTTT
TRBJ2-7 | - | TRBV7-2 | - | CASSLALGEQYF | TGTGCCAGCAGCTTAGCACTCGGGGAGCAGTACTTC
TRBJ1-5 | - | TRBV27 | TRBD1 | CASSLSTGVNQPQHF | TGTGCCAGCAGTCTATCGACAGGGGTCAATCAGCCCCAGCATTTT
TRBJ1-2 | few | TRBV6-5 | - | CASRNPIGSYGYTF | TGTGCCAGCAGGAACCCGATCGGGAGCTATGGCTACACCTTC
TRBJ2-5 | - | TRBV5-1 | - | CASSLRGDFQETQYF | TGCGCCAGCAGCTTGCGCGGGGACTTCCAAGAGACCCAGTACTTC
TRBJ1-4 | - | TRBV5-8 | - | CASSLKGMARGEKLFF | TGTGCCAGCAGCTTGAAGGGGATGGCACGAGGTGAAAAACTGTTTTTT
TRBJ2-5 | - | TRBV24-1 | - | CATSDLGRGLEETQYF | TGTGCCACCAGTGACCTCGGGCGGGGTCTGGAAGAGACCCAGTACTTC
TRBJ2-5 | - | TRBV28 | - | CASSLSPLTTGAETQYF | TGTGCCAGCAGTTTATCCCCCCTCACTACGGGAGCAGAGACCCAGTACTTC
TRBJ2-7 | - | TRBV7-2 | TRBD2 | CASSGSGRLSYEQYF | TGTGCCAGCAGCGGCAGCGGGAGGCTCTCCTACGAGCAGTACTTC
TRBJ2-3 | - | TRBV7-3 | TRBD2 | CASSLSPSGSTDTQYF | TGTGCCAGCAGCTTAAGTCCGAGCGGGAGTACAGATACGCAGTATTTT
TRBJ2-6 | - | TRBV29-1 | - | CSVDALGRSGANVLTF | TGCAGCGTTGATGCTTTGGGCCGCTCTGGGGCCAACGTCCTGACTTTC
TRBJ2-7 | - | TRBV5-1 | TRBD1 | CASRGYRQGHEQYF | TGCGCCAGCAGGGGATATCGACAGGGCCACGAGCAGTACTTC
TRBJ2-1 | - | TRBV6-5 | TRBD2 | CASSPLAGGYNEQFF | TGTGCCAGCAGTCCTCTAGCGGGGGGGTACAATGAGCAGTTCTTC
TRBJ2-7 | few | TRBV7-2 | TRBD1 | CASTDRGRSEQYF | TGTGCCAGCACGGACAGGGGGCGAAGCGAGCAGTACTTC
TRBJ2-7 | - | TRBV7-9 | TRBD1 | CASSPRQGYEQYF | TGTGCCAGCAGCCCAAGACAGGGTTACGAGCAGTACTTC
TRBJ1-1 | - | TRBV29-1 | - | CSVGRGASTEAFF | TGCAGCGTAGGGAGGGGGGCGAGCACTGAAGCTTTCTTT